The 27 T cell receptor beta chains presented below share a single source sample, sequenced in a study of early T cells in non-severe SARS-CoV-2 infection. TCRdb itself ran the 5' RACE reads through MiXCR, one entry per CDR3 protein. The sample lists about 38,000 distinct CDR3 sequences, roughly 4.4% occurring once. Sequenced material: whole blood. These receptors were obtained from an adult who was a healthcare worker with PCR-confirmed SARS-CoV-2 infection or an uninfected control (not recorded which).

This clonotype was observed many times. The rearrangement links TRBV2 to TRBJ1-1; D is undetermined. Germline CDR1 and CDR2: SNHLY and FYNNEI. The CDR3 is made up of 10 amino acids. V was shortened by 7 bases and J by 9 bases, with 9 bases between the two germline ends. The CDR3 is CASKKTKAFF. For the CDR3, the DNA is TGTGCCAGCAAAAAGACCAAAGCTTTCTTT.

This clonotype was picked up many times. The chain joins TRBV19 to TRBJ2-2, with D perhaps TRBD1 (5 bases). This CDR3 spans 12 amino acids. Germline CDR1 reads LNHDA; CDR2 reads SQIVND (reference sequence). V dropped 7 bases and J dropped 6 bases, with 9 bases sitting between them. CDR3 nucleotide sequence: TGTGCCAGTAAGGGGTCTGCCGGGGAGCTGTTTTTT. This codes for CASKGSAGELFF. The full variable domain, rest sourced from reference TRBV19 and TRBJ2-2, is DGGITQSPKYLFRKEGQNVTLSCEQNLNHDAMYWYRQDPGQGLRLIYYSQIVNDFQKGDIAEGYSVSREKKESFPLTVTSAQKNPTAFYLCASKGSAGELFFGEGSRLTVL.

This clonotype was counted a few times. This sequence joins TRBV29-1 and TRBJ1-2, with D possibly matching TRBD1 (5 bases). The CDR3 length is 13 residues. The germline V and J ends were trimmed by 6 bases and 3 bases, with 14 bases remaining between them. Germline loops: CDR1 SQVTM, CDR2 ANQGSEA. The CDR3 loop reads CSVDDWGDYGYTF. DNA for the CDR3: TGCAGCGTGGATGACTGGGGGGACTATGGCTACACCTTC.

The table lists this clonotype with many counts. The rearrangement joins TRBV6-1 to TRBJ2-3; D gene uncertain. Germline V lookup: CDR1 MNHNS, CDR2 SASEGT. V lost 7 bases and J lost 6, with 14 bases in between. The CDR3 loop spans 13 amino acids. The CDR3 region has the DNA TGTGCCAGCACAACGGTGGATAGGGATACGCAGTATTTT. It specifies CASTTVDRDTQYF.

This clonotype occurred a few times. The CDR3 sequence: CASSGDSYGQPQHF. The CDR3, as DNA: TGTGCCAGCAGCGGGGACAGTTATGGTCAGCCCCAGCATTTT. J is TRBJ1-5 and V is TRBV7-2; TRBD1 aligns across 7 bases. CDR1 is SGHTA and CDR2 is FQGNSA in the germline V gene. Trimming removed 5 bases from V and 6 bases from J; junction bases left unmatched: 7. This CDR3 contains 14 residues.

In its sample, this clonotype was seen many times. In DNA, the CDR3 is TGTGCCAGCAGGTCAGGTCCATATAGGGGCCAGGGGAAAGCTTTCTTT. Its translation: CASRSGPYRGQGKAFF. The V and J genes are TRBV5-5 and TRBJ1-1; tentatively, D is TRBD1 (6 bases). The CDR3 length is 16 residues. V was shortened by 5 bases and J by 9 bases, with 26 bases between the two germline ends. Germline CDR1 and CDR2: SGHKS and YYEKEE (reference sequence).

This chain uses TRBV6-6 with TRBJ2-5; maybe TRBD1 (6 bases). This CDR3 region has 16 residues. Per germline, CDR1 MNHNY and CDR2 SVGAGI (reference sequence). The germline V and J ends were trimmed by 0 bases and 2 bases, with 13 bases remaining between them. The CDR3 reads CASSYSTGLRQETQYF. The CDR3 nucleotides are TGTGCCAGCAGTTACTCGACAGGACTGAGACAAGAGACCCAGTACTTC.

In its sample, this clonotype was seen many times. The chain uses TRBV6-1 and TRBJ1-2; D is ambiguous. V was cut by 4 bases and J by 8 bases, with 8 bases left in between. Germline lookup yields CDR1 MNHNS and CDR2 SASEGT. The CDR3 covers 11 residues. CDR3 bases: TGTGCCAGCAGTGTTAAAATCGGCTACACCTTC. This codes for CASSVKIGYTF.

This clonotype occurred many times. J is TRBJ2-1 and V is TRBV19; no clear D gene. CDR1 LNHDA and CDR2 SQIVND come from the germline V gene (reference sequence). The CDR3 extends over 15 amino acids. Trimming shortened V by 3 bases and J by 5 bases, and 14 bases separated the two germline ends. The CDR3 protein is CASSIGPLEHNEQFF. DNA for the CDR3: TGTGCCAGTAGTATCGGACCCCTCGAGCACAATGAGCAGTTCTTC.

This clonotype has only a few counts. The chain recombines TRBV27 with TRBJ2-6; D is unresolved. The germline V gene encodes CDR1 MNHEY and CDR2 SMNVEV (reference sequence). The CDR3 is 14 amino acids. Trimming cost V 6 bases and J 4 bases, with 10 bases left between them. The CDR3 DNA reads as TGTGCCAGCAGAGTCCAGGCCGGGGCCAACGTCCTGACTTTC. Amino acids: CASRVQAGANVLTF.

This clonotype was counted many times. The genes are TRBV6-2 or TRBV6-3 and TRBJ1-1; TRBD1 is a possible D gene (6 bases). V lost 1 base and J lost 7, with 10 bases in between. There are 13 residues in the CDR3. Germline lookup yields CDR1 MNHEY and CDR2 SVGEGT. CDR3 DNA sequence: TGTGCCAGCAGTTACTTCGGACAGAGTGAAGCTTTCTTT. Translating gives CASSYFGQSEAFF.

The chain combines TRBV7-6 with TRBJ1-1, with D uncertain. V was shortened by 2 bases and J by 8 bases, with 9 bases between the two germline ends. This CDR3 region has 12 residues. Germline V CDR1 and CDR2: SGHVS, FNYEAQ. The CDR3 DNA sequence: TGTGCCAGCAGCTTAAATGGCGAGGAAGCTTTCTTT. Translating it yields CASSLNGEEAFF.

At least ten counts were recorded for this clonotype. V and J are TRBV12-3 or TRBV12-4 and TRBJ2-7; tentatively, D is TRBD1 or TRBD2 (7 bases each). This CDR3 is built from 15 residues. V lost 2 bases, J lost 3 bases, and 14 bases lay in between. The CDR3 region has the DNA TGTGCCAGCAGTTTATCAGGGGGGGAGTTCTACGAGCAGTACTTC. It is translated as CASSLSGGEFYEQYF.

The rearrangement links TRBV19 to TRBJ2-1; D not certain. The CDR3 runs to 17 residues. Germline V lookup: CDR1 LNHDA, CDR2 SQIVND (reference sequence). V lost 5 bases, J lost 0 bases, and 17 bases lay in between. CDR3 region: CASSRLLEKRSYNEQFF. The CDR3 nucleotides are TGTGCCAGTAGTCGCCTTTTGGAGAAACGCTCCTACAATGAGCAGTTCTTC.

This clonotype has ten or more counts. The CDR3 protein is CASSSEGTKAQYF. The DNA of the CDR3 is TGTGCCAGCAGCTCAGAAGGAACTAAAGCGCAGTATTTT. The chain links TRBV7-3 to TRBJ2-3; D gene ambiguous. V was shortened by 4 bases and J by 10 bases, with 15 bases between the two germline ends. The germline V gene has CDR1 SGHTA and CDR2 FQGTGA. The CDR3 runs 13 residues.

This clonotype showed up many times. The gene calls are TRBV6-5 and TRBJ1-6, with unresolved D. The CDR3 is 14 amino acids. CDR1 and CDR2 from the germline V gene are MNHEY and SVGAGI. V shed 6 bases and J shed 0 bases, with 6 bases lying between them. CDR3 region: CASRSSSYNSPLHF. CDR3 DNA sequence: TGTGCCAGCAGGTCGAGCTCCTATAATTCACCCCTCCACTTT.

This clonotype was seen many times. The genes are TRBV20-1 and TRBJ2-1; D is uncertain. V dropped 6 bases and J dropped 1 base, with 13 bases sitting between them. CDR1 and CDR2 from the germline V gene are DFQATT and SNEGSKA (reference sequence). The CDR3 runs to 14 residues. The CDR3 loop reads CSAKTPPSYNEQFF. The CDR3 nucleotides read TGCAGTGCCAAAACTCCTCCTTCCTACAATGAGCAGTTCTTC.

This clonotype was detected ten times or more. This chain uses TRBV20-1 with TRBJ1-1; 9 bases line up with TRBD1. CDR3 length: 15 residues. V trimming: 2 bases; J trimming: 7 bases; junction bases outside the gene matches: 11. CDR1 and CDR2 from the germline V gene are DFQATT and SNEGSKA (reference sequence). In nucleotides, the CDR3 is TGCAGTGCTAGAACAGGGGGGACAGGGTTGGGTGAAGCTTTCTTT. Its translation is CSARTGGTGLGEAFF.

In its sample, this clonotype was seen many times. J is TRBJ2-5 and V is TRBV5-1; D not resolved. V dropped 5 bases and J dropped 0 bases, with 8 bases sitting between them. The V gene's germline CDR1 is SGHRS and CDR2 YFSETQ. CDR3 length: 13 residues. The CDR3 sequence is CASRGNDQETQYF. In nucleotides, the CDR3 is TGCGCCAGCAGGGGGAATGACCAAGAGACCCAGTACTTC. Complete variable domain (other parts from reference TRBV5-1 and TRBJ2-5): KAGVTQTPRYLIKTRGQQVTLSCSPISGHRSVSWYQQTPGQGLQFLFEYFSETQRNKGNFPGRFSGRQFSNSRSEMNVSTLELGDSALYLCASRGNDQETQYFGPGTRLLVL.

V gene TRBV10-2 combines with J gene TRBJ2-1, with D unresolved. The V end lost 8 bases, the J end lost 5 bases, and 13 bases lay between the germline ends. Germline V gene lookup returns CDR1 WSHSY and CDR2 SAAADI. This CDR3 region has 13 residues. The CDR3 protein is CASRQASHNEQFF. The DNA for the CDR3 is TGCGCCAGCCGCCAGGCTTCCCACAATGAGCAGTTCTTC.

This clonotype came up a few times. The chain couples TRBV4-1 to TRBJ1-5; D is unclear. Trimming removed 1 base from V and 0 bases from J, with 10 bases in between. The CDR3 has 16 residues. Germline CDR1 MGHRA, CDR2 YSYEKL. The CDR3 loop reads CASSQADTYSNQPQHF. The CDR3 coding sequence is TGCGCCAGCAGCCAAGCCGACACTTATAGCAATCAGCCCCAGCATTTT.

At least ten counts were recorded for this clonotype. This chain joins TRBV24-1 and TRBJ2-1; no firm D call. The V end was cut by 4 bases, the J end by 5 bases, with 8 bases between. Per germline, CDR1 KGHDR and CDR2 SFDVKD. The CDR3 runs 13 residues. This CDR3 is CATSDPSHNEQFF. The DNA for the CDR3 is TGTGCCACCAGTGACCCAAGCCACAATGAGCAGTTCTTC.

This clonotype was seen repeatedly, ten times or more. V is TRBV19 and J is TRBJ2-6; D is uncertain. Germline V gives CDR1 LNHDA, CDR2 SQIVND (reference sequence). Trimming removed 0 bases at V and 0 bases at J, with 9 bases between. The CDR3 sequence is 17 residues long. CDR3 protein: CASSIELQSSGANVLTF. In DNA, the CDR3 is TGTGCCAGTAGTATAGAATTACAGTCCTCTGGGGCCAACGTCCTGACTTTC.

This clonotype was counted at least ten times. The chain has TRBV6-6 and TRBJ1-2, with 8 bases matching TRBD1. CDR3 length equals 12 residues. J was trimmed by 7 bases and V by 6 bases; bases with no gene match: 4. The germline V gene has CDR1 MNHNY and CDR2 SVGAGI (reference sequence). The CDR3 loop is CASRDTGGGYTF. The CDR3 DNA reads TGTGCCAGCAGGGATACAGGGGGTGGCTACACCTTC.

Ten or more counts support this clonotype. The chain employs TRBV12-3 or TRBV12-4 and TRBJ2-1; D is unclear. With 3 bases removed from V and 8 bases from J, the gap between germline ends came to 8 bases. The CDR3 has 12 residues. CDR3 sequence: CASSFAAYEQFF. CDR3 DNA sequence: TGTGCCAGCAGTTTTGCGGCCTATGAGCAGTTCTTC.

Ten or more counts support this clonotype. The V and J genes are TRBV12-3 or TRBV12-4 and TRBJ1-2, with D perhaps matching TRBD1 (6 bases). This CDR3 comprises 13 residues. Trimming pared 6 bases from V and 11 bases from J, leaving 19 bases between. CDR3 in amino acids: CASSLGQSLGYTF. The CDR3, as DNA: TGTGCCAGCAGCCTTGGACAGAGTCTAGGATACACCTTC.

This clonotype was recorded at least ten times. The chain couples TRBV2 to TRBJ2-5, with a weak D call TRBD2 (6 bases). The CDR3 covers 14 residues. Per the germline V gene, CDR1 is SNHLY and CDR2 is FYNNEI. Trimming left V 6 bases short and J 5 bases short, with 16 bases between. The DNA for the CDR3 is TGTGCCAGCAGCGCGGGACGAGGTTGGGAGACCCAGTACTTC. This translates into CASSAGRGWETQYF.